These 3 T cell receptor beta chains were sequenced from one sample in a study of CD8+CD57+ T cells in acquired aplastic anemia. Profiling of TCR beta VDJ combinations and CDR3 sequences used genomic DNA as template. MiXCR, applied by TCRdb to the reads, yields one record per CDR3 protein. The table records fewer than 300,000 distinct CDR3 sequences, about 80% of them present only once. Only patients with CD8+CD57+ cell expansion on flow cytometry were chosen for sequencing. Sequenced input: sorted CD4+, CD8+, or CD8+CD57+ T cells (not recorded which) from PBMCs. These receptors all stem from a human donor with aplastic anemia.

This clonotype was seen only a few times. The rearrangement links TRBV7-8 to TRBJ1-1, with TRBD1 as a possible D gene (5 bases). V was pared by 1 base and J by 2 bases, with 11 bases between. The germline V gene has CDR1 SGHVS and CDR2 FQNEAQ. This CDR3 is 15 amino acids long. The CDR3 nucleotides read TGTGCCAGCAGCTTAGATGGGGGTCCCAACACTGAAGCTTTCTTT. As protein: CASSLDGGPNTEAFF. Full variable domain (outside the CDR3, taken from reference TRBV7-8 and TRBJ1-1): GAGVSQSPRYKVAKRGQDVALRCDPISGHVSLFWYQQALGQGPEFLTYFQNEAQLDKSGLPSDRFFAERPEGSVSTLKIQRTQQEDSAVYLCASSLDGGPNTEAFFGQGTRLTVV.

The V and J genes are TRBV9 and TRBJ2-2; 13 bases fit TRBD2. The V segment lost 4 bases and the J segment 12 bases; nucleotides outside the gene matches: 12. This CDR3 is 16 amino acids long. Per germline, CDR1 SGDLS and CDR2 YYNGEE. In nucleotides, the CDR3 is TGTGCCAGCAGCCCCTGGACTAGCGGGAGTAATGAGCAGCTGTTTTTT. Its protein is CASSPWTSGSNEQLFF. Full variable domain (outside the CDR3, taken from reference TRBV9 and TRBJ2-2): DSGVTQTPKHLITATGQRVTLRCSPRSGDLSVYWYQQSLDQGLQFLIQYYNGEERAKGNILERFSAQQFPDLHSELNLSSLELGDSALYFCASSPWTSGSNEQLFFGEGSRLTVL.

For this clonotype: This is likely a read error, given that the CDR3 carries no conserved phenylalanine or tryptophan at its end. The DNA is omitted, as the CDR3 cannot be located on it reliably, and the CDR3 follows TCRdb's listing. This chain uses TRBV7-9 with TRBJ2-3; the table gives TRBD1 as D, unverified against the DNA. Germline assignment: CDR1 SEHNR and CDR2 FQNEAQ (reference sequence). The CDR3 comprises 13 residues, both ends counted. The CDR3 region is CASSYAGSYAPNV.